This TCR beta chain emerged from a study of T cells in Graves' hyperthyroidism and ophthalmopathy. General observations from the study: For ophthalmopathy, model prediction preceded onset by a median about six months.

TCR beta CDR3 sequences were amplified from RNA transcripts. The HTBI primer set drove a first-round RT-PCR of the TCR CDR3. TCRdb analysed the multiplex PCR reads with MiXCR anew, one entry per CDR3 protein. The sample contains about 290,000 distinct CDR3 sequences, less than 15% of which appear only once. This clonotype has just a few counts. Its target is not known. Subjects aged 18 to 65 presented with newly diagnosed hyperthyroidism of less than 2 months' duration. This CDR3 contains 14 residues. V lost 0 bases to trimming and J lost 6 bases, with 12 bases between them. In germline, CDR1 is DFQATT, CDR2 SNEGSKA (reference sequence).

The sequenced material came from blood. J is TRBJ1-5 and V is TRBV20-1, with no clear D. The clonotype comes from a woman between 25 and 40 years old with Graves' hyperthyroidism that later progressed to Graves' ophthalmopathy. CDR3 protein: CSARDGLLSQPQHF. CDR3 in DNA: TGCAGTGCTAGAGATGGCCTTCTATCTCAGCCCCAGCATTTT.